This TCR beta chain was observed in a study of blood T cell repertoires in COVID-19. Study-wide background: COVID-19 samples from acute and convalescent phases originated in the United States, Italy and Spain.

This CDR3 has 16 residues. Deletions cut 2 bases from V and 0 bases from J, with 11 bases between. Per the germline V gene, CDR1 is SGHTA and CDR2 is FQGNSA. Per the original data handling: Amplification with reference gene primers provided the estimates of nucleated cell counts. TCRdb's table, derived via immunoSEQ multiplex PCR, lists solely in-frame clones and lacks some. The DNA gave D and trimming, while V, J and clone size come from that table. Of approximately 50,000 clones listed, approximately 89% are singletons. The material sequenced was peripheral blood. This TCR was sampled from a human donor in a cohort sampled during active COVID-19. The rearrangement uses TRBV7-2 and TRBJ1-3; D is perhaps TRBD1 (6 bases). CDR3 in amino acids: CASSLQGQGSGNTIYF. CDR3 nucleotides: TGTGCCAGCAGCTTACAGGGGCAGGGCTCTGGAAACACCATATATTTT.